Shown below are 5 T cell receptor beta chains from a single sample sequenced in a study of cytomegalovirus exposure and HLA in healthy donors. Profiled with immunoSEQ multiplex PCR; TCRdb holds only in-frame clones, not every one. The sample holds around 250,000 clones, 90% seen once. Sequencing was performed on PBMCs. The receptors derive from a woman aged 18-29 years in good health and CMV-seronegative.

The chain links TRBV28 to TRBJ2-4, with 9 bases fitting TRBD1. The CDR3 contains 15 residues. CDR1 is MDHEN and CDR2 is SYDVKM in the germline V gene. V was clipped by 4 bases and J by 7 bases; unmatched bases: 8. In nucleotides, the CDR3 is TGTGCCAGCAGTTCAACCGGGACAGGGTACAACATTCAGTACTTC. Residues: CASSSTGTGYNIQYF.

The genes are TRBV28 and TRBJ2-7, with TRBD2 as a possible D gene (5 bases). CDR3 length equals 14 residues. The germline V gene encodes CDR1 MDHEN and CDR2 SYDVKM. Trimming pared 8 bases from V and 0 bases from J, leaving 14 bases between. CDR3 in DNA: TGTGCCAGCTTAAGTCCGGGGAACTCCTACGAGCAGTACTTC. The encoded protein is CASLSPGNSYEQYF. The whole variable domain, filled in from reference TRBV28 and TRBJ2-7, reads DVKVTQSSRYLVKRTGEKVFLECVQDMDHENMFWYRQDPGLGLRLIYFSYDVKMKEKGDIPEGYSVSREKKERFSLILESASTNQTSMYLCASLSPGNSYEQYFGPGTRLTVT.

The chain couples TRBV19 to TRBJ2-1; 8 nucleotides line up with TRBD1. This CDR3 region has 15 residues. Trimming took 4 bases from V and 4 from J; bases not matched to a gene: 6. Germline CDR1 LNHDA, CDR2 SQIVND (reference sequence). This chain's CDR3 is CASSTDRGFYNEQFF. CDR3 nucleotide sequence: TGTGCCAGTAGTACAGACAGGGGCTTTTACAATGAGCAGTTCTTC.

This chain uses TRBV2 with TRBJ2-5; D unclear. The CDR3 covers 15 residues. Looked up from germline, CDR1 is SNHLY and CDR2 is FYNNEI. V was shortened by 11 bases and J by 5 bases, with 24 bases between the two germline ends. The CDR3 nucleotides are TGTGCCTGTCATTGGAGCCGTCTGGCAGCGGAGACCCAGTACTTC. Its translation is CACHWSRLAAETQYF.

This chain links TRBV5-4 with TRBJ1-2, with D possibly TRBD1 on 6 matching bases. The germline gives CDR1 SGHNT, CDR2 YYREEE (reference sequence). V lost 3 bases, J lost 4 bases, and 13 bases lay in between. CDR3 size: 14 residues. CDR3 nucleotide sequence: TGTGCCAGCAGCTCTCAGGGGAGCGGCTATGGCTACACCTTC. Translated, it gives CASSSQGSGYGYTF.